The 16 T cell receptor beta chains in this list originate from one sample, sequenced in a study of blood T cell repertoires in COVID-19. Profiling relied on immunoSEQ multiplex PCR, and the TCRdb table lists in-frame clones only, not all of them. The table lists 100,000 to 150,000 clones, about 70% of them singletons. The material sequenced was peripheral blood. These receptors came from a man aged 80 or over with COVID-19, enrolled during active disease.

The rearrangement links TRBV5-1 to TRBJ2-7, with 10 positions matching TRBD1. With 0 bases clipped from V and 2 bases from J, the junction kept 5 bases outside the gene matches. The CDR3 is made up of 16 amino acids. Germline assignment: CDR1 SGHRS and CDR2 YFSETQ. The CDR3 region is CASSLGGTGVPYEQYF. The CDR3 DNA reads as TGCGCCAGCAGCTTGGGTGGGACAGGGGTTCCCTACGAGCAGTACTTC.

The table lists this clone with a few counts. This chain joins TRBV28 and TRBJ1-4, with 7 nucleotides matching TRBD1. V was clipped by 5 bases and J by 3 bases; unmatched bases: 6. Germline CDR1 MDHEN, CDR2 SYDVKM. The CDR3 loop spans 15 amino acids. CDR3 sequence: CASSVRGSPNEKLFF. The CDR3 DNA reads TGTGCCAGCAGTGTCAGGGGGTCACCTAATGAAAAACTGTTTTTT.

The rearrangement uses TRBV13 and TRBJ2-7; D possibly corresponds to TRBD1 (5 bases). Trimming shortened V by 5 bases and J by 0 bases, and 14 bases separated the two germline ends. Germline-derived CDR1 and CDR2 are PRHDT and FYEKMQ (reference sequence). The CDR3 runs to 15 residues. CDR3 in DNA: TGTGCCAGCAGCCCCTACCCGGACACCTCCTACGAGCAGTACTTC. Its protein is CASSPYPDTSYEQYF.

This CDR3 reads CASSQEGGKREQFF. The CDR3 nucleotides are TGTGCCAGCAGCCAAGAAGGAGGGAAACGTGAGCAGTTCTTC. The rearrangement uses TRBV4-2 and TRBJ2-1; D perhaps matches TRBD2 (6 bases). Germline V gene sequence: CDR1 LGHNA, CDR2 YNFKEQ. CDR3 length equals 14 residues. Trimming shortened V by 0 bases and J by 9 bases, and 12 bases separated the two germline ends.

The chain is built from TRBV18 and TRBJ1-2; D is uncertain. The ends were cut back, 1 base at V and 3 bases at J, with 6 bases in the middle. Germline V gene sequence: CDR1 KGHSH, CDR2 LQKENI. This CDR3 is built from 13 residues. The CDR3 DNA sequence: TGTGCCAGCTCACCACTGGCAGACTATGGCTACACCTTC. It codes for CASSPLADYGYTF.

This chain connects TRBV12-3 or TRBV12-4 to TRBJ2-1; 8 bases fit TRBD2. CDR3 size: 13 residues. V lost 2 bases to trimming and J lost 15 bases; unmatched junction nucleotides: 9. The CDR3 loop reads CASSLRRGARGFF. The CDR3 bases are TGTGCCAGCAGTTTAAGGCGGGGGGCGCGGGGGTTCTTC.

The CDR3 loop is CASSLGTNNSPLHF. The CDR3 coding sequence is TGCGCCAGCAGCTTGGGGACAAATAATTCACCCCTCCACTTT. This chain uses TRBV5-1 with TRBJ1-6; possibly TRBD1 for D (5 bases). The V end lost 0 bases, the J end lost 5 bases, and 6 bases lay between the germline ends. CDR1 is SGHRS, CDR2 YFSETQ, per germline. The CDR3 contains 14 residues.

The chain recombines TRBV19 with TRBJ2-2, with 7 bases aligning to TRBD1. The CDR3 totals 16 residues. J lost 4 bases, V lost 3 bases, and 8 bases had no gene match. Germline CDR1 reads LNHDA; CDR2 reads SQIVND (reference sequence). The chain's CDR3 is CASSMARGLSTGELFF. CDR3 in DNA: TGTGCCAGTAGTATGGCGAGGGGGCTAAGCACCGGGGAGCTGTTTTTT.

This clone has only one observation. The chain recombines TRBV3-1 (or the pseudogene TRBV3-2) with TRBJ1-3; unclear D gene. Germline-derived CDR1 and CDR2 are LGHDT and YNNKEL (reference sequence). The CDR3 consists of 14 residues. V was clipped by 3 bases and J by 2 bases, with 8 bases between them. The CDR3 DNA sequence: TGTGCCAGCAGCCAGGGAGGCCCTGGAAACACCATATATTTT. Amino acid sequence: CASSQGGPGNTIYF.

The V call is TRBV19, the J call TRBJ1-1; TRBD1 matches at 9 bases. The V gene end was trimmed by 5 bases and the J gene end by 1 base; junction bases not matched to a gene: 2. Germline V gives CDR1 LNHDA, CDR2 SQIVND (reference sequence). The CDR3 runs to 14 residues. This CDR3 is CASSSQGANTEAFF. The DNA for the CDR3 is TGTGCCAGTAGTTCACAGGGGGCGAACACTGAAGCTTTCTTT. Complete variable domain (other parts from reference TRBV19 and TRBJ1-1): DGGITQSPKYLFRKEGQNVTLSCEQNLNHDAMYWYRQDPGQGLRLIYYSQIVNDFQKGDIAEGYSVSREKKESFPLTVTSAQKNPTAFYLCASSSQGANTEAFFGQGTRLTVV.

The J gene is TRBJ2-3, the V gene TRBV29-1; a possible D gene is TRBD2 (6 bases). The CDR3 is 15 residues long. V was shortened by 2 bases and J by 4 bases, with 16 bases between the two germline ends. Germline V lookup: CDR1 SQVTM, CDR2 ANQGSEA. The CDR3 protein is CSVEQARGGPDTQYF. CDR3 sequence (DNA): TGCAGCGTTGAACAAGCGCGGGGAGGCCCAGATACGCAGTATTTT.

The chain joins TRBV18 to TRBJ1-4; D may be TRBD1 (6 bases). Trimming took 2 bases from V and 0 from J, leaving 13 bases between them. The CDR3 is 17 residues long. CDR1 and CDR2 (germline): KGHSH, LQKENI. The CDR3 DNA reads TGTGCCAGCTCACCAACTAGACAGGTTGCAACTAATGAAAAACTGTTTTTT. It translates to CASSPTRQVATNEKLFF. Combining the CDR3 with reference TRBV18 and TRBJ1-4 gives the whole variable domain NAGVMQNPRHLVRRRGQEARLRCSPMKGHSHVYWYRQLPEEGLKFMVYLQKENIIDESGMPKERFSAEFPKEGPSILRIQQVVRGDSAAYFCASSPTRQVATNEKLFFGSGTQLSVL.

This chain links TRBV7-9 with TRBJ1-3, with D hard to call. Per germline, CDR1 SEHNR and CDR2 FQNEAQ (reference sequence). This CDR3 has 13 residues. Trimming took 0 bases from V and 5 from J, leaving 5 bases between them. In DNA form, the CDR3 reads TGTGCCAGCAGCTTAGCGACTAGAAACACCATATATTTT. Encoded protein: CASSLATRNTIYF.

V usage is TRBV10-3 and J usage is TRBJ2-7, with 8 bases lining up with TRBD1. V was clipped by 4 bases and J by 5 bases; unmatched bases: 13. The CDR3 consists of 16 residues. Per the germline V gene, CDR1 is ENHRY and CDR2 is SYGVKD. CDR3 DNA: TGTGCCATCAGTGCAAAGGGGGCAGGGGGCACCGACGAGCAGTACTTC. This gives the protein CAISAKGAGGTDEQYF.

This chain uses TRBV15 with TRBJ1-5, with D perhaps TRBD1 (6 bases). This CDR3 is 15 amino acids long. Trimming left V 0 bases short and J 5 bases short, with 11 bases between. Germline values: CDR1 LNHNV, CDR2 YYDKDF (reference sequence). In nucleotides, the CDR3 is TGTGCCACCAGCAGAGAGGGGGGGGCTGATCAGCCCCAGCATTTT. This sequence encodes CATSREGGADQPQHF.

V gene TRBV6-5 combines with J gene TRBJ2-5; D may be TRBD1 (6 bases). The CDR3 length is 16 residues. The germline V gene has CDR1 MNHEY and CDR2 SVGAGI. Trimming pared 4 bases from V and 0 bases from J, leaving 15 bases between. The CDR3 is CASSLEGVGYQETQYF. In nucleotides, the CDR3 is TGTGCCAGCAGTTTAGAGGGGGTGGGTTACCAAGAGACCCAGTACTTC.